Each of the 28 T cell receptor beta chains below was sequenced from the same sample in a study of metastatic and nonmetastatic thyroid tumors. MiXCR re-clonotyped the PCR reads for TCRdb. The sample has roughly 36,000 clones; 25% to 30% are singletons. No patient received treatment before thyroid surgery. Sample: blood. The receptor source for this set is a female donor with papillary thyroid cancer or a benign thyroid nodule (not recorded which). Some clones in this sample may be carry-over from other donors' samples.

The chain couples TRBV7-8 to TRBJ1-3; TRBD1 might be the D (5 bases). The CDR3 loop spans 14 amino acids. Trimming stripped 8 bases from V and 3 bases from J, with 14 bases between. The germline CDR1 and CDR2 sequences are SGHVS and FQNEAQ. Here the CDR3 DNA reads TGTGCCAGCGTCCAGGGATCCAGTGGAAACACCATATATTTT. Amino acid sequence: CASVQGSSGNTIYF.

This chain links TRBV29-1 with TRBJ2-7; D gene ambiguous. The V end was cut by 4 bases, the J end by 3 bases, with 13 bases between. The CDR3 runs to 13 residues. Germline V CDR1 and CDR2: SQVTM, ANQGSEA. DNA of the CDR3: TGCAGCGTTGGGGTTGTTAGTAGCTACGAGCAGTACTTC. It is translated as CSVGVVSSYEQYF.

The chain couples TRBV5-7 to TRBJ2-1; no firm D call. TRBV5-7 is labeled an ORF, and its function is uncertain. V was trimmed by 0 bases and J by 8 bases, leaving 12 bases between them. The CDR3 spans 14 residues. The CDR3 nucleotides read TGTGCCAGCAGCTTGGTTCACGGTTTGGATGAGCAGTTCTTC. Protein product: CASSLVHGLDEQFF.

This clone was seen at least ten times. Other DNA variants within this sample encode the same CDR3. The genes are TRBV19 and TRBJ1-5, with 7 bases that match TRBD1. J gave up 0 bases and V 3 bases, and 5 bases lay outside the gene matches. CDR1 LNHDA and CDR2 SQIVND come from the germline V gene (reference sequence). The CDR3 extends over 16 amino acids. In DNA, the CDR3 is TGTGCCAGTAGTATTGAGGGGGCTCATAGCAATCAGCCCCAGCATTTT. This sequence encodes CASSIEGAHSNQPQHF.

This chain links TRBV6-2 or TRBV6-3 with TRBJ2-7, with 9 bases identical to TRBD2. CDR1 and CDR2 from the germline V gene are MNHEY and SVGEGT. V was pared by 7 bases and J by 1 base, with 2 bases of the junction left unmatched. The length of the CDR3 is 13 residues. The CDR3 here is CASTSGTSYEQYF. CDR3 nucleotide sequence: TGTGCCAGCACTAGCGGGACGTCCTACGAGCAGTACTTC.

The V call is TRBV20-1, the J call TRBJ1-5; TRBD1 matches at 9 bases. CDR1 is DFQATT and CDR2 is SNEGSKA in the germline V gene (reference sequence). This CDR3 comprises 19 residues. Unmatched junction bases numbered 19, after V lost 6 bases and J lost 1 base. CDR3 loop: CSAFVAGTGLGRSNQPQHF. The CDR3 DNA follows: TGCAGTGCATTTGTGGCCGGGACAGGGCTTGGTCGCAGCAATCAGCCCCAGCATTTT.

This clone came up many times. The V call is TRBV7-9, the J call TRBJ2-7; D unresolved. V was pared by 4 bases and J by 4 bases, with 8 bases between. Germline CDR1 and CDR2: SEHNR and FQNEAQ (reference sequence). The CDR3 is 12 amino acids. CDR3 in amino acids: CASSYGLYEQYF. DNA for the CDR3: TGTGCCAGCAGCTACGGGCTTTACGAGCAGTACTTC.

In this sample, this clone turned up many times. The CDR3 sequence is CASSYQKGGGPPSNQPQHF. The CDR3 nucleotides are TGTGCCAGCAGTTATCAGAAAGGAGGGGGACCCCCTAGCAATCAGCCCCAGCATTTT. J is TRBJ1-5 and V is TRBV6-2 or TRBV6-3; a possible D gene is TRBD1 (6 bases). Germline V gene lookup returns CDR1 MNHEY and CDR2 SVGEGT. The CDR3 contains 19 residues. V gave up 3 bases and J gave up 0 bases, with 21 bases separating them.

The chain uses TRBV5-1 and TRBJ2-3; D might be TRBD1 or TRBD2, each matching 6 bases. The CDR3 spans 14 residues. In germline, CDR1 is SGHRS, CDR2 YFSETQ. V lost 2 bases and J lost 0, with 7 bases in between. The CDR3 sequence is CASSLGGSTDTQYF. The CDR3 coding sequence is TGCGCCAGCAGCTTAGGGGGGAGCACAGATACGCAGTATTTT.

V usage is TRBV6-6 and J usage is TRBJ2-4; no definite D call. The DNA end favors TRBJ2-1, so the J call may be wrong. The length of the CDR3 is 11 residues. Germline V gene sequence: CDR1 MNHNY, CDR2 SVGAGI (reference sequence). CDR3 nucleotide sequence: TGTGCCAGCAGTTACTCACCCGAGCAGTTCTTC. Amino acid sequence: CASSYSPEQFF.

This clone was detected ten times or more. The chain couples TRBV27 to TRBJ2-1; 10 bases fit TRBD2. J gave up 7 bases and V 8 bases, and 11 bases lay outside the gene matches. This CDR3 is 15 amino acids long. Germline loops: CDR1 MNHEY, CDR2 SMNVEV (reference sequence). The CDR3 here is CASVKSGGAGNEQFF. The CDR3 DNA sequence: TGTGCCAGCGTAAAAAGCGGGGGGGCCGGGAATGAGCAGTTCTTC.

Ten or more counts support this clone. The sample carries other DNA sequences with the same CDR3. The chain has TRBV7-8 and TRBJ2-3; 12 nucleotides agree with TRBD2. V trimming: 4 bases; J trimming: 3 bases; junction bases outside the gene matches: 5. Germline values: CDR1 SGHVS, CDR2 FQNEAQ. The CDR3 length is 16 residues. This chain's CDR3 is CASSWLAGGRTDTQYF. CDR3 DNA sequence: TGTGCCAGCAGCTGGCTAGCGGGGGGGCGTACAGATACGCAGTATTTT.

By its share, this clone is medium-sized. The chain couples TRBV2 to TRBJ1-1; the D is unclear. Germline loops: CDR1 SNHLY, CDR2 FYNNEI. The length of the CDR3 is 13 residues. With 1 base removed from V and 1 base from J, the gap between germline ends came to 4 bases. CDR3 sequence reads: CASSEEQNTEAFF. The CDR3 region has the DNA TGTGCCAGCAGTGAAGAGCAGAACACTGAAGCTTTCTTT.

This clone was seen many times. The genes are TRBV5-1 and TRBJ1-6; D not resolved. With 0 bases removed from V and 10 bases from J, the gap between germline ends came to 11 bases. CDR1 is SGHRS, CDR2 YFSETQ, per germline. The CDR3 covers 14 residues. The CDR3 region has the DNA TGCGCCAGCAGCTTGGCCGGGTTTGGGTCACCCCTCCACTTT. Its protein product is CASSLAGFGSPLHF.

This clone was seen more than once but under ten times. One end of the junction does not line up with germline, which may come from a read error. CDR3 in DNA: TGTGACAGCAGTTACAACAATGAGAAGTTCTTC. Its protein is CDSSYNNEKFF. J is TRBJ2-1 and V is TRBV6-2 or TRBV6-3; D not certain. This CDR3 region has 11 residues. Germline values: CDR1 MNHEY, CDR2 SVGEGT.

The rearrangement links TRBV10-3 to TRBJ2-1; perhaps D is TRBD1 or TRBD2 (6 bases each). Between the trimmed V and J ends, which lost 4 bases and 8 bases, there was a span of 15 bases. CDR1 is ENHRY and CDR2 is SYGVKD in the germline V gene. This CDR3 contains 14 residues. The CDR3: CAISVRGEGDEQFF. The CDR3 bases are TGTGCCATCAGTGTGAGGGGGGAAGGCGATGAGCAGTTCTTC.

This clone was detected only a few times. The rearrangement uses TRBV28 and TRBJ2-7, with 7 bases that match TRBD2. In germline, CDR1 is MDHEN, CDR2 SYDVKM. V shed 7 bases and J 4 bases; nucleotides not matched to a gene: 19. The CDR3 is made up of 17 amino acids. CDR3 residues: CASIGGSGTNGSYEQYF. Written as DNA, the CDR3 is TGTGCCAGCATTGGGGGGTCCGGGACTAATGGATCATACGAGCAGTACTTC.

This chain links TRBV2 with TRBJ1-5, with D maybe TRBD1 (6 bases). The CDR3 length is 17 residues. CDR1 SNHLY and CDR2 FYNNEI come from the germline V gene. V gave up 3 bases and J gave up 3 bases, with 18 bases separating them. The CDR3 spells CASSENRGGINNQPQHF. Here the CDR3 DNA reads TGTGCCAGCAGTGAGAATCGGGGGGGCATTAACAATCAGCCCCAGCATTTT.

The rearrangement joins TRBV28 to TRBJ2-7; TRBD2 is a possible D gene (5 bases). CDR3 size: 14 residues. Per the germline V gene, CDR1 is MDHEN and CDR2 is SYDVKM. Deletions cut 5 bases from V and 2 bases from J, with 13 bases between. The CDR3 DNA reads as TGTGCCAGCAGTAGAAGTGGAGGCGCCTACGAGCAGTACTTC. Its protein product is CASSRSGGAYEQYF. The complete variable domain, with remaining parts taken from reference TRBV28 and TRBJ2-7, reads DVKVTQSSRYLVKRTGEKVFLECVQDMDHENMFWYRQDPGLGLRLIYFSYDVKMKEKGDIPEGYSVSREKKERFSLILESASTNQTSMYLCASSRSGGAYEQYFGPGTRLTVT.

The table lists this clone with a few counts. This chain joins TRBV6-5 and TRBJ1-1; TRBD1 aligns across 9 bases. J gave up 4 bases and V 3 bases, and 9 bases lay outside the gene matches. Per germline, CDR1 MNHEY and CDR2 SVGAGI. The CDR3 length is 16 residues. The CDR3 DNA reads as TGTGCCAGCAGTTATACGCCCGGGACAGGGCCCACTGAAGCTTTCTTT. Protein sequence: CASSYTPGTGPTEAFF.

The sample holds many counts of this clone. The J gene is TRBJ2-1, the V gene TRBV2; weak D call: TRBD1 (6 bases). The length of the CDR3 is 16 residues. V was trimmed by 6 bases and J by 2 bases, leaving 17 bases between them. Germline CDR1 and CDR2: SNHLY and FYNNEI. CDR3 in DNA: TGTGCCAGCAGCGAGGGGGTTGGGGGAACCTACAATGAGCAGTTCTTC. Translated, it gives CASSEGVGGTYNEQFF. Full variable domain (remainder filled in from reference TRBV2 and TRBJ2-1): EPEVTQTPSHQVTQMGQEVILRCVPISNHLYFYWYRQILGQKVEFLVSFYNNEISEKSEIFDDQFSVERPDGSNFTLKIRSTKLEDSAMYFCASSEGVGGTYNEQFFGPGTRLTVL.

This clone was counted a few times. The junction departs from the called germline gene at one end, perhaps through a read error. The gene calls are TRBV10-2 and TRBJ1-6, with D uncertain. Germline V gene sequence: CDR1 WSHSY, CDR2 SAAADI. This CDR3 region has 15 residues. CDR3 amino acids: CASRPLAGGSYDQYF. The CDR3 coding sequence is TGCGCCAGCAGACCACTAGCGGGAGGATCCTACGATCAGTACTTT.

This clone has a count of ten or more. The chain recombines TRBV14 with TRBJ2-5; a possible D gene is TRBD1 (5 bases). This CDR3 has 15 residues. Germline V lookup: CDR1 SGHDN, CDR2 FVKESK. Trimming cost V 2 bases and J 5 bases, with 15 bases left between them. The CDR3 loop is CASSQLQASKETQYF. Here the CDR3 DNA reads TGTGCCAGCAGCCAATTACAGGCAAGCAAGGAGACCCAGTACTTC. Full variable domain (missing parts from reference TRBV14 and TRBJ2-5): EAGVTQFPSHSVIEKGQTVTLRCDPISGHDNLYWYRRVMGKEIKFLLHFVKESKQDESGMPNNRFLAERTGGTYSTLKVQPAELEDSGVYFCASSQLQASKETQYFGPGTRLLVL.

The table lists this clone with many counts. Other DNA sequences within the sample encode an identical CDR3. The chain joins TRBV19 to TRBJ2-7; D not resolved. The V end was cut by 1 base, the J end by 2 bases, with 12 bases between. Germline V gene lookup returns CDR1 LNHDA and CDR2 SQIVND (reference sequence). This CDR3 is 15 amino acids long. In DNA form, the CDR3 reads TGTGCCAGTAGTATAGGGGCAGGTGCTACCTACGAGCAGTACTTC. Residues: CASSIGAGATYEQYF.

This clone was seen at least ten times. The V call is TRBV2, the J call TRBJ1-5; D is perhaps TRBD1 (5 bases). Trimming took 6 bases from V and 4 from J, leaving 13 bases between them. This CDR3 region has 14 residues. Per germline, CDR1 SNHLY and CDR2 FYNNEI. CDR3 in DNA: TGTGCCAGCAGCGAAAGGGAGGGGAATCAGCCCCAGCATTTT. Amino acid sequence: CASSEREGNQPQHF.

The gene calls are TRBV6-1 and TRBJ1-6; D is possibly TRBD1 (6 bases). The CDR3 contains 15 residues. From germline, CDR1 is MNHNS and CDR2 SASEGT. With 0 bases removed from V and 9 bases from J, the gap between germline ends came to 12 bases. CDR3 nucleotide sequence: TGTGCCAGCAGTGAAGCGACCGGGGGGGCTTCACCCCTCCACTTT. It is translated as CASSEATGGASPLHF.

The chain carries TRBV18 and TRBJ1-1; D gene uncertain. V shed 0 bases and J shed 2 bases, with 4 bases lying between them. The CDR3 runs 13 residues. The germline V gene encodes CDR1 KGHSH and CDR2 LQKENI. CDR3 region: CASSPPINTEAFF. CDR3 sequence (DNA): TGTGCCAGCTCACCACCGATTAACACTGAAGCTTTCTTT. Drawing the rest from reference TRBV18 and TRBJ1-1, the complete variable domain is NAGVMQNPRHLVRRRGQEARLRCSPMKGHSHVYWYRQLPEEGLKFMVYLQKENIIDESGMPKERFSAEFPKEGPSILRIQQVVRGDSAAYFCASSPPINTEAFFGQGTRLTVV.

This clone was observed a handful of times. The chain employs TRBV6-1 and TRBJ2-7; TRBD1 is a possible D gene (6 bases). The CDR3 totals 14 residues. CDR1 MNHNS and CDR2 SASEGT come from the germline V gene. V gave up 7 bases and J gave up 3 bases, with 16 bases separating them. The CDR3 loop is CASTDPRGFYEQYF. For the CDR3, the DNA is TGTGCCAGCACTGACCCCAGGGGCTTCTACGAGCAGTACTTC.